The 5 T cell receptor beta chains below all came from one sample that was sequenced in a study of PD-L1 blockade in urothelial cancer. Sequenced by immunoSEQ multiplex PCR; TCRdb stores in-frame clones only, minus some. The table has more than 45,000 clones, about nine tenths seen once; the top ten hold around 4.2%. The sequences come from PBMCs, collected around atezolizumab (anti-PD-L1) treatment. Receptors were obtained from an elderly man with urothelial cancer.

This chain connects TRBV6-5 to TRBJ1-3; a possible D gene is TRBD1 (6 bases). Per germline, CDR1 MNHEY and CDR2 SVGAGI. CDR3 length: 14 amino acids. Trimming stripped 4 bases from V and 2 bases from J, with 9 bases between. Written as DNA, the CDR3 is TGTGCCAGCAGTTTTACAGGGACTGGAAACACCATATATTTT. The encoded protein is CASSFTGTGNTIYF.

The chain links TRBV19 to TRBJ2-1; 9 positions match TRBD2. The CDR3 consists of 16 residues. V was clipped by 4 bases and J by 4 bases; unmatched bases: 8. Germline V gene lookup returns CDR1 LNHDA and CDR2 SQIVND (reference sequence). CDR3 protein: CASSTLKTSGYNEQFF. Written as DNA, the CDR3 is TGTGCCAGTAGTACTCTCAAGACTAGCGGATACAATGAGCAGTTCTTC.

The chain is built from TRBV6-5 and TRBJ2-3, with 8 bases fitting TRBD2. With V trimmed by 0 bases and J by 2 bases, 4 bases remained unmatched. CDR1 is MNHEY, CDR2 SVGAGI, per germline. The length of the CDR3 is 16 residues. The CDR3 coding sequence is TGTGCCAGCAGTTACTCCGTTAGCGGGAACACAGATACGCAGTATTTT. This translates into CASSYSVSGNTDTQYF.

V is TRBV6-6 and J is TRBJ1-1; possibly TRBD1 for D (6 bases). V lost 0 bases to trimming and J lost 3 bases, with 11 bases between them. The CDR3 spans 15 residues. CDR1 is MNHNY, CDR2 SVGAGI, per germline (reference sequence). CDR3 amino acids: CASSYSRGRDTEAFF. The CDR3 DNA sequence: TGTGCCAGCAGTTACTCGCGGGGGCGCGACACTGAAGCTTTCTTT.

The chain recombines TRBV6-4 with TRBJ2-1, with a possible D match to TRBD2 (5 bases). CDR1 and CDR2 from the germline V gene are MRHNA and SNTAGT. The CDR3 length is 15 residues. Trimming cost V 3 bases and J 4 bases, with 13 bases left between them. CDR3 nucleotides: TGTGCCAGCAGTGATAGCAGAACGGGGTACAATGAGCAGTTCTTC. Translation: CASSDSRTGYNEQFF.